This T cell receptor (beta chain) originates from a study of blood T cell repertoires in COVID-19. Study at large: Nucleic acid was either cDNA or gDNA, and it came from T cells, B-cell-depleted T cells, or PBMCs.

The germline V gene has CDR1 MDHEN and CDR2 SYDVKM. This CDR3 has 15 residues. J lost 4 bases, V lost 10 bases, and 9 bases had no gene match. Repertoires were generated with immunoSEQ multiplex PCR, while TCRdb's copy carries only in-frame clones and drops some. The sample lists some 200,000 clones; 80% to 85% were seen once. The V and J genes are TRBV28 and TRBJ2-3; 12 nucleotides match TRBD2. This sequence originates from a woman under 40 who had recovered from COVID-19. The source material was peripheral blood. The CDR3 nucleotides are TGTGCCATCTCTAGCGGGAGGGCCGGCGCAGATACGCAGTATTTT. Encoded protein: CAISSGRAGADTQYF.